A single sample gave rise to the 28 T cell receptor beta chains below, sequenced in a study of cytomegalovirus exposure and HLA in healthy donors. Researchers ran the PCR with 60 Vbeta and 13 Jbeta primers. Clones were sequenced by immunoSEQ multiplex PCR, and TCRdb holds only the in-frame ones, with some missing. The sample includes 75,000 to 90,000 clones, around 68% of them seen just once. Sequencing used PBMCs. The receptor set was obtained from a man aged 30 to 39 in good health and CMV-seropositive.

The genes are TRBV11-3 and TRBJ2-2, with D hard to call. This CDR3 is built from 13 residues. V shed 6 bases and J shed 6 bases, with 11 bases lying between them. Germline-derived CDR1 and CDR2 are SGHNT and YENEEA. The CDR3 DNA sequence: TGTGCCAGCAGTCGCACTCGGGCCGGGGAGCTGTTTTTT. Translation gives CASSRTRAGELFF.

As regards this clone: One junction end disagrees with the germline gene, perhaps due to a read error. The rearrangement links TRBV7-7 to TRBJ2-2; TRBD2 matches 8 bases. This CDR3 has 16 amino acids. Per the germline V gene, CDR1 is SSHAT and CDR2 is FNYEAQ (reference sequence). The chain's CDR3 is CASSNSGERYTGELFF. The CDR3 DNA sequence: TGTGCTAGCAGCAATAGCGGGGAAAGGTACACCGGGGAGCTGTTTTTT.

The chain is built from TRBV5-1 and TRBJ2-1, with TRBD1 identical over 9 bases. Germline V CDR1 and CDR2: SGHRS, YFSETQ. The V gene end was trimmed by 4 bases and the J gene end by 9 bases; junction bases not matched to a gene: 17. There are 17 residues in the CDR3. The CDR3 DNA reads as TGCGCCAGCAGCCACCCGGGACAGGGTATCTCATCTGGTGAGCAGTTCTTC. Residues: CASSHPGQGISSGEQFF. Supplemented by reference TRBV5-1 and TRBJ2-1, the full variable domain reads KAGVTQTPRYLIKTRGQQVTLSCSPISGHRSVSWYQQTPGQGLQFLFEYFSETQRNKGNFPGRFSGRQFSNSRSEMNVSTLELGDSALYLCASSHPGQGISSGEQFFGPGTRLTVL.

The chain carries TRBV7-7 and TRBJ2-2; 9 bases are a match to TRBD1. This CDR3 is 16 amino acids long. The trim removed 1 base at V and 5 bases at J, leaving 5 bases unmatched. Germline loops: CDR1 SSHAT, CDR2 FNYEAQ (reference sequence). CDR3 in amino acids: CASSLGTGVATGELFF. The DNA of the CDR3 is TGTGCCAGCAGCTTAGGGACAGGGGTGGCTACCGGGGAGCTGTTTTTT.

The chain uses TRBV5-4 and TRBJ1-2, with 8 bases identical to TRBD1. In germline, CDR1 is SGHNT, CDR2 YYREEE (reference sequence). CDR3 length: 14 residues. The ends lost 0 bases at V and 6 bases at J; junction bases unmatched: 4. CDR3 DNA: TGTGCCAGCAGCTTGGAACAGGGGGGGAATGGCTACACCTTC. Translation: CASSLEQGGNGYTF. Together with reference TRBV5-4 and TRBJ1-2, the CDR3 gives the full variable domain: ETGVTQSPTHLIKTRGQQVTLRCSSQSGHNTVSWYQQALGQGPQFIFQYYREEENGRGNFPPRFSGLQFPNYSSELNVNALELDDSALYLCASSLEQGGNGYTFGSGTRLTVV.

J is TRBJ1-3 and V is TRBV15; D remains unclear. V was shortened by 8 bases and J by 3 bases, with 17 bases between the two germline ends. CDR3 length: 15 amino acids. Germline V lookup: CDR1 LNHNV, CDR2 YYDKDF (reference sequence). The CDR3 coding sequence is TGTGCCACCGCAGAGACGAGGGCCATTGGAAACACCATATATTTT. Protein product: CATAETRAIGNTIYF.

This clone was picked up a small number of times. The chain combines TRBV29-1 with TRBJ2-7; D ambiguous. Germline V lookup: CDR1 SQVTM, CDR2 ANQGSEA. The ends were cut back, 6 bases at V and 0 bases at J, with 9 bases in the middle. The CDR3 runs 12 residues. The CDR3 DNA reads TGCAGCGTATTACAGAGCTCCTACGAGCAGTACTTC. Translated: CSVLQSSYEQYF.

The chain employs TRBV6-5 and TRBJ2-5; D may be TRBD2 (6 bases). Per the germline V gene, CDR1 is MNHEY and CDR2 is SVGAGI. V gave up 6 bases and J gave up 1 base, with 9 bases separating them. The CDR3 covers 13 residues. This CDR3 reads CASSPGGQETQYF. DNA of the CDR3: TGTGCCAGCAGCCCCGGGGGCCAAGAGACCCAGTACTTC.

The CDR3 DNA reads TGCAGTGCGTTCGGAGATGAAGCTTTCTTT. Translated, it gives CSAFGDEAFF. The chain joins TRBV20-1 to TRBJ1-1; no clear D. V was pared by 6 bases and J by 7 bases, with 9 bases between. Germline loops: CDR1 DFQATT, CDR2 SNEGSKA (reference sequence). The CDR3 sequence is 10 residues long.

The chain uses TRBV27 and TRBJ1-1, with D possibly TRBD1 on 5 matching bases. This CDR3 is 15 amino acids long. CDR1 is MNHEY and CDR2 is SMNVEV in the germline V gene (reference sequence). V was cut by 6 bases and J by 3 bases, with 17 bases left in between. The CDR3 sequence: CASRLLGGADTEAFF. The CDR3 region has the DNA TGTGCCAGCAGGTTGCTAGGAGGGGCTGACACTGAAGCTTTCTTT.

The rearrangement joins TRBV30 to TRBJ2-7, with 11 bases matching TRBD1. The CDR3 contains 12 residues. Looked up from germline, CDR1 is GTSNPN and CDR2 is SVGIG (reference sequence). V lost 7 bases and J lost 11; bases outside the gene matches: 10. The CDR3 loop is CASPGDRGKEYF. The CDR3 nucleotides are TGTGCCTCCCCAGGGGACAGGGGGAAGGAGTACTTC.

The gene calls are TRBV30 and TRBJ1-2; tentatively, D is TRBD1 (5 bases). V lost 0 bases, J lost 2 bases, and 10 bases lay in between. CDR1 is GTSNPN, CDR2 SVGIG, per germline (reference sequence). The CDR3 runs to 14 residues. DNA for the CDR3: TGTGCCTGGAGTGTACCCCGACAGAACTATGGCTACACCTTC. Translated, it gives CAWSVPRQNYGYTF. Filled out from reference TRBV30 and TRBJ1-2, the complete variable domain reads SQTIHQWPATLVQPVGSPLSLECTVEGTSNPNLYWYRQAAGRGLQLLFYSVGIGQISSEVPQNLSASRPQDRQFILSSKKLLLSDSGFYLCAWSVPRQNYGYTFGSGTRLTVV.

This rearrangement joins TRBV5-4 to TRBJ1-4; tentative D call: TRBD1 (5 bases). The V gene lost 0 bases and the J gene lost 7 bases, with 13 bases spanning the gap. The CDR3 is 15 amino acids. Germline V gene sequence: CDR1 SGHNT, CDR2 YYREEE (reference sequence). The CDR3 is CASSLGRGEVEKLFF. CDR3 bases: TGTGCCAGCAGCTTGGGAAGGGGTGAGGTTGAAAAACTGTTTTTT. Supplemented by reference TRBV5-4 and TRBJ1-4, the full variable domain reads ETGVTQSPTHLIKTRGQQVTLRCSSQSGHNTVSWYQQALGQGPQFIFQYYREEENGRGNFPPRFSGLQFPNYSSELNVNALELDDSALYLCASSLGRGEVEKLFFGSGTQLSVL.

The chain links TRBV6-1 to TRBJ2-1; tentatively, D is TRBD2 (6 bases). Germline lookup yields CDR1 MNHNS and CDR2 SASEGT. This CDR3 spans 15 amino acids. V gave up 7 bases and J gave up 4 bases, with 17 bases separating them. CDR3 coding DNA: TGTGCCAGCAAAGAGGGTGCAGGGACTTACAATGAGCAGTTCTTC. Its translation is CASKEGAGTYNEQFF.

The rearrangement joins TRBV4-3 to TRBJ2-3; D is uncertain. The CDR3 sequence is 15 residues long. V lost 3 bases and J lost 1, with 11 bases in between. Looked up from germline, CDR1 is LGHNA and CDR2 is YSLEER. The CDR3 region has the DNA TGCGCCAGCAGCCAGCAAACGGTGGGCACAGATACGCAGTATTTT. Encoded protein: CASSQQTVGTDTQYF.

Only one count was recorded for this clone. The V gene is TRBV4-3, the J gene TRBJ2-1, with 10 bases lining up with TRBD2. This CDR3 comprises 16 residues. Germline CDR1 reads LGHNA; CDR2 reads YSLEER. V gave up 0 bases and J gave up 10 bases; unmatched junction bases: 9. This chain's CDR3 is CASSQDGSGRNGEQFF. The CDR3, as DNA: TGCGCCAGCAGCCAAGATGGTAGCGGGAGGAACGGGGAGCAGTTCTTC.

This clone was detected once. This chain joins TRBV5-1 and TRBJ1-2; 9 nucleotides match TRBD1. The CDR3 totals 16 residues. CDR1 SGHRS and CDR2 YFSETQ come from the germline V gene. The J segment lost 5 bases and the V segment lost 0 bases, leaving 8 bases of the junction unmatched. As DNA, the CDR3 is TGCGCCAGCAGCTTGGTTGGGGACAGGGTTGTTTATGGCTACACCTTC. Amino acids: CASSLVGDRVVYGYTF.

This chain uses TRBV15 with TRBJ2-3; D possibly corresponds to TRBD1 (5 bases). The CDR3 consists of 16 residues. V was pared by 0 bases and J by 1 base, with 11 bases between. Per the germline V gene, CDR1 is LNHNV and CDR2 is YYDKDF (reference sequence). CDR3 in DNA: TGTGCCACCAGCAGAGAAGGGGCGGATCGCACAGATACGCAGTATTTT. It codes for CATSREGADRTDTQYF.

The sample holds a few counts of this clone. The chain carries TRBV5-4 and TRBJ2-2; no firm D call. CDR3 length: 11 residues. The V gene's germline CDR1 is SGHNT and CDR2 YYREEE (reference sequence). V was cut by 1 base and J by 7 bases, with 2 bases left in between. Here the CDR3 reads CASSLHGELFF. CDR3 nucleotides: TGTGCCAGCAGCTTGCACGGGGAGCTGTTTTTT.

The chain couples TRBV5-4 to TRBJ2-3, with 16 bases that match TRBD2. J lost 5 bases, V lost 2 bases, and 11 bases had no gene match. CDR1 is SGHNT, CDR2 YYREEE, per germline (reference sequence). This CDR3 region has 19 residues. CDR3 sequence: CASSFPPGLAGGYGDTQYF. The CDR3 nucleotides are TGTGCCAGCAGCTTCCCTCCGGGACTAGCGGGGGGGTATGGAGATACGCAGTATTTT.

This clone was found a few times. This chain connects TRBV6-1 to TRBJ2-7; D is unresolved. Germline values: CDR1 MNHNS, CDR2 SASEGT. This CDR3 comprises 14 residues. V was trimmed by 0 bases and J by 1 base, leaving 7 bases between them. The CDR3 coding sequence is TGTGCCAGCAGTGAAGCTACAGTTTCCTACGAGCAGTACTTC. Translation: CASSEATVSYEQYF.

In its sample, this clone was seen once. V is TRBV5-6 and J is TRBJ2-5; D gene uncertain. Germline CDR1 SGHDT, CDR2 YYEEEE. The CDR3 runs 11 residues. Deletions cut 5 bases from V and 4 bases from J, with 6 bases between. CDR3 residues: CASRNRETQYF. DNA for the CDR3: TGTGCCAGCAGGAATAGAGAGACCCAGTACTTC.

A few counts support this clone. J is TRBJ2-1 and V is TRBV9; D is perhaps TRBD2 (6 bases). Per germline, CDR1 SGDLS and CDR2 YYNGEE. The CDR3 loop spans 16 amino acids. V was clipped by 4 bases and J by 2 bases, with 16 bases between them. In DNA form, the CDR3 reads TGTGCCAGCAGCACCGGAGGGGAACTGACCTACAATGAGCAGTTCTTC. This sequence encodes CASSTGGELTYNEQFF.

CDR3 in amino acids: CASSLDDRNQPQHF. CDR3 DNA sequence: TGTGCCAGCAGCCTGGACGACAGAAATCAGCCCCAGCATTTT. V usage is TRBV5-8 and J usage is TRBJ1-5; D might be TRBD1 (5 bases). The CDR3 sequence is 14 residues long. Trimming pared 4 bases from V and 4 bases from J, leaving 12 bases between. Germline V gives CDR1 SGHTS, CDR2 YDEGEE.

The rearrangement uses TRBV6-6 and TRBJ2-5, with 9 bases fitting TRBD2. Germline values: CDR1 MNHNY, CDR2 SVGAGI (reference sequence). V shed 2 bases and J 2 bases; nucleotides not matched to a gene: 6. This CDR3 has 16 residues. CDR3 loop: CASSYRVAGAQETQYF. CDR3 DNA sequence: TGTGCCAGCAGTTACAGGGTAGCGGGGGCTCAAGAGACCCAGTACTTC.

This chain joins TRBV7-3 and TRBJ1-1; 9 nucleotides line up with TRBD1. The junction had 7 bases not matched to a gene; V was cut back by 4 bases and J by 4 bases. CDR1 is SGHTA, CDR2 FQGTGA, per germline. CDR3 length: 15 residues. As DNA, the CDR3 is TGTGCCAGCAGCTGGACAGGGGTTGGGGTCACTGAAGCTTTCTTT. It yields the protein CASSWTGVGVTEAFF. The complete variable domain, with remaining parts taken from reference TRBV7-3 and TRBJ1-1, reads GAGVSQTPSNKVTEKGKYVELRCDPISGHTALYWYRQSLGQGPEFLIYFQGTGAADDSGLPNDRFFAVRPEGSVSTLKIQRTERGDSAVYLCASSWTGVGVTEAFFGQGTRLTVV.

The chain employs TRBV10-3 and TRBJ1-1; D is uncertain. The CDR3 sequence is 13 residues long. V was shortened by 0 bases and J by 3 bases, with 5 bases between the two germline ends. Germline V gene data show CDR1 as ENHRY and CDR2 as SYGVKD. CDR3 residues: CAISESRDTEAFF. Written as DNA, the CDR3 is TGTGCCATCAGTGAGTCTCGAGACACTGAAGCTTTCTTT.

The chain couples TRBV5-6 to TRBJ1-4; 9 bases align to TRBD1. Looked up from germline, CDR1 is SGHDT and CDR2 is YYEEEE. The length of the CDR3 is 14 residues. With 4 bases clipped from V and 6 bases from J, the junction kept 4 bases outside the gene matches. The CDR3 coding sequence is TGTGCCAGCAGCCGGACAGGGGTAGATGAAAAACTGTTTTTT. Its translation is CASSRTGVDEKLFF. Full variable domain (outside the CDR3, taken from reference TRBV5-6 and TRBJ1-4): DAGVTQSPTHLIKTRGQQVTLRCSPKSGHDTVSWYQQALGQGPQFIFQYYEEEERQRGNFPDRFSGHQFPNYSSELNVNALLLGDSALYLCASSRTGVDEKLFFGSGTQLSVL.